This T cell receptor beta chain emerged from a study of blood T cell repertoires in COVID-19. Study summary: Sites across the United States, Italy and Spain contributed samples from acute and convalescent COVID-19. PBMCs, B-cell-depleted T cells, or T cells provided the cDNA or gDNA that made up the material.

This CDR3 contains 11 residues. Germline-derived CDR1 and CDR2 are MNHEY and SMNVEV (reference sequence). The ends were cut back, 2 bases at V and 14 bases at J, with 10 bases in the middle. Assay: immunoSEQ multiplex PCR; the TCRdb copy retains only in-frame clones and omits some. This table has roughly 260,000 clones, under 85% appearing once. The rearrangement uses TRBV27 and TRBJ2-1; possible D gene TRBD2, 5 bases. The sequence came from a woman in her 40s with active or convalescent COVID-19. The sequenced material came from peripheral blood. The CDR3 bases are TGTGCCAGCAGTTTAGGGCAGGAGGAGTTCTTC. Translated: CASSLGQEEFF.